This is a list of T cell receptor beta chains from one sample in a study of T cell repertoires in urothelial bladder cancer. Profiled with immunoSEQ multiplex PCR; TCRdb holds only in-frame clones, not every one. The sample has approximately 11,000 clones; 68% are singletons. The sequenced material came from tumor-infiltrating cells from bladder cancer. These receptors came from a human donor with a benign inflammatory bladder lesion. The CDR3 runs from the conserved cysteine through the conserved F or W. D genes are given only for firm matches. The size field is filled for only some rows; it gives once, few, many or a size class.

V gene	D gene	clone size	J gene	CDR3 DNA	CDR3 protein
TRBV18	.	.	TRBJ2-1	TGTGCCAGCTCACCTCCAAGCCCAGACAATGAGCAGTTCTTC	CASSPPSPDNEQFF
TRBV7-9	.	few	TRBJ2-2	TGTGCCAGCAGCCCAGGTGGACAGCCGAACACCGGGGAGCTGTTTTTT	CASSPGGQPNTGELFF
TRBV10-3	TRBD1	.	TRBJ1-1	TGTGCCATCATGGGACAGGGGAACACTGAAGCTTTCTTT	CAIMGQGNTEAFF
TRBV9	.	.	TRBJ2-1	TGTGCCAGCAGCGTAGCGGTCAGGAGGGGGGTGGAAAATGAGCAGTTCTTC	CASSVAVRRGVENEQFF
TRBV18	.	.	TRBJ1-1	TGTGCCAGCTCTGCTCCCCGGGGGGCGAGGCAAATGAACACTGAAGCTTTCTTT	CASSAPRGARQMNTEAFF
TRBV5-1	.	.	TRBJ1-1	TGCGCCAGCAGTTCGTACGAGGTGAACACTGAAGCTTTCTTT	CASSSYEVNTEAFF
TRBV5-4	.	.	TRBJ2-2	TGTGCCAGCAGCCCCCAGGGCCCGAACACCGGGGAGCTGTTTTTT	CASSPQGPNTGELFF
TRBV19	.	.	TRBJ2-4	TGTGCCAGTAGTAGCTCCAGAAACATTCAGTACTTC	CASSSSRNIQYF
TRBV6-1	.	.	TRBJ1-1	TGTGCCAGCACCCTTAACACTGAAGCTTTCTTT	CASTLNTEAFF
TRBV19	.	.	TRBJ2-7	TGTGCCAGTAGTATCTCTCTGAAGGACCAATCCTACGAGCAGTACTTC	CASSISLKDQSYEQYF
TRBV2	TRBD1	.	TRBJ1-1	TGTGCCAGCAGTGATGAAGGGGGCGAAATCACTGAAGCTTTCTTT	CASSDEGGEITEAFF
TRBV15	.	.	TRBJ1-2	TGTGCCACCAGCCCGAGGGGAGACTATGGCTACACCTTC	CATSPRGDYGYTF
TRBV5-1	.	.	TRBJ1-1	TGCGCCAGCAGTTTCACAAGCGGGAACACTGAAGCTTTCTTT	CASSFTSGNTEAFF
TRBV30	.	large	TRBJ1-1	TGTGCCTGGAGTGATCACACTGAAGCTTTCTTT	CAWSDHTEAFF
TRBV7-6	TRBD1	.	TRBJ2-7	TGTGCCAGCAGCTCACAGGGGGCGGGCTACGAGCAGTACTTC	CASSSQGAGYEQYF
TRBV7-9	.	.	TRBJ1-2	TGTGCCAGCAGCTTAGATTCGGGGGGCTACACCTTC	CASSLDSGGYTF
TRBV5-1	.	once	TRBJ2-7	TGCGCCAGTCGGACAGCCCTCTGGGACGAGCAGTACTTC	CASRTALWDEQYF
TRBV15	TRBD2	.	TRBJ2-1	TGTGCCACCAGCAGAGATCGCGGGGGGCCCACGATCTCCTACAATGAGCAGTTCTTC	CATSRDRGGPTISYNEQFF
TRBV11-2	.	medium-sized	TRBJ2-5	TGTGCCAGCAGCTTCGCGTCAGCGGGCCAAGAGACCCAGTACTTC	CASSFASAGQETQYF
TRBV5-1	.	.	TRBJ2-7	TGCGCCAGCAGTTCACAGGGAGTTGACTACGAGCAGTACTTC	CASSSQGVDYEQYF
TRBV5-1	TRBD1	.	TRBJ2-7	TGCGCCAGCAGCGCCGGGACAGGGGCATACGAGCAGTACTTC	CASSAGTGAYEQYF
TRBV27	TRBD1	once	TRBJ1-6	TGTGCCAGCAGCTTAATACAGGGGCCCTATAATTCACCCCTCCACTTT	CASSLIQGPYNSPLHF
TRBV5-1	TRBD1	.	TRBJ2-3	TGCGCCAGCAGCTTCGGGGACAGGGACACAGATACGCAGTATTTT	CASSFGDRDTDTQYF
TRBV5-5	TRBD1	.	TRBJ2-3	TGTGCCAGCAGCAAGGACAGGGTTGGGGCTAGCACAGATACGCAGTATTTT	CASSKDRVGASTDTQYF
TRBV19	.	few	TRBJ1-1	TGTGCCAGTAGTCAACAGGGGAACACTGAAGCTTTCTTT	CASSQQGNTEAFF
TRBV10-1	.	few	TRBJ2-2	TGCGCCAGCATAAGAGGGCGATACACCGGGGAGCTGTTTTTT	CASIRGRYTGELFF
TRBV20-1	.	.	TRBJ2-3	TGCAGTGCTCGTTTTTCGGTGCAGTATTTT	CSARFSVQYF